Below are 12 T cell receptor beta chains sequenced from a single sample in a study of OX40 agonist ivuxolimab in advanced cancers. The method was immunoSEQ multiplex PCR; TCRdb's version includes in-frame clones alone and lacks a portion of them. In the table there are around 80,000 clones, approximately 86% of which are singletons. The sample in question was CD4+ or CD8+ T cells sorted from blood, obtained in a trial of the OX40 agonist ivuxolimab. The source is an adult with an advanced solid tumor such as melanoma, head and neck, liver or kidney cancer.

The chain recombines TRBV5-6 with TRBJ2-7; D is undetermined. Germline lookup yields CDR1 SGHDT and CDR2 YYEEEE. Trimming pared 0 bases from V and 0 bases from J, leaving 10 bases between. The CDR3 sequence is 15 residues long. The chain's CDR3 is CASSLGPFSSYEQYF. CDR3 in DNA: TGTGCCAGCAGCTTGGGACCCTTCTCCTCCTACGAGCAGTACTTC.

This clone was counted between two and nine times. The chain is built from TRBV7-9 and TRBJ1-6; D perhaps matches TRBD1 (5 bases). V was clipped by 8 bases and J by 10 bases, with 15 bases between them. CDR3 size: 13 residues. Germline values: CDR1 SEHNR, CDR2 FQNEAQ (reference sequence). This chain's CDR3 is CASSGRDRSPLHF. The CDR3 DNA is TGTGCCAGCTCAGGCAGGGACCGCTCACCCCTCCACTTT.

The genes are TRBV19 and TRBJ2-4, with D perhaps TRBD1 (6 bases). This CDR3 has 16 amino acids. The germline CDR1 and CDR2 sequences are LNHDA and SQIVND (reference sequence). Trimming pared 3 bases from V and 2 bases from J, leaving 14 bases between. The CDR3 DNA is TGTGCCAGTAGTATCGGACTCGGACAGTCCAAAAACATTCAGTACTTC. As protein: CASSIGLGQSKNIQYF.

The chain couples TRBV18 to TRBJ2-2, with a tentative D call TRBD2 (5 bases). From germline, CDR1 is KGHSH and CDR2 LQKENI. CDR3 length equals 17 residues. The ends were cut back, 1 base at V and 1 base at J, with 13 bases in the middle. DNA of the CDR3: TGTGCCAGCTCACCACTGCCAGCTAGCCAGAACACCGGGGAGCTGTTTTTT. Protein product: CASSPLPASQNTGELFF.

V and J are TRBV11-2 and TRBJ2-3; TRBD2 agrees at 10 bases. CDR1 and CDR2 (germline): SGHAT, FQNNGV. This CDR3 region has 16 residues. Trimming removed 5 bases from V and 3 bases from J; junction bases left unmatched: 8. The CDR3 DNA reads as TGTGCCAGCAGCGTTTTAGCGGGAGGCCCTACAGATACGCAGTATTTT. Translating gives CASSVLAGGPTDTQYF.

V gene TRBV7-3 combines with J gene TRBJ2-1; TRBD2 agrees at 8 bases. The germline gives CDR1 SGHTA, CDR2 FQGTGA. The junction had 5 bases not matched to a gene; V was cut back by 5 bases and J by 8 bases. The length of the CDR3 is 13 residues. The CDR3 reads CASSPTGGDEQFF. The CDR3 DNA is TGTGCCAGCAGCCCGACGGGAGGGGATGAGCAGTTCTTC.

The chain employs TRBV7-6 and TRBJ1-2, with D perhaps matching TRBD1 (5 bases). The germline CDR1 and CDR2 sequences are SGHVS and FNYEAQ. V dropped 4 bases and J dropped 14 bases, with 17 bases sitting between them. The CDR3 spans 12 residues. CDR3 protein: CASSSLDKDHTF. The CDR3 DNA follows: TGTGCCAGCAGCTCGTTGGACAAGGATCATACCTTC.

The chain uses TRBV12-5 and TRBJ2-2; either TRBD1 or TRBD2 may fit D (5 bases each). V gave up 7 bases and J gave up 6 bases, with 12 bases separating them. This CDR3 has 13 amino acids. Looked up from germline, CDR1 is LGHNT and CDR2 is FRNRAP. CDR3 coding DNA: TGTGCTAGTGCCGCCGAGGGGCCCGGGGAGCTGTTTTTT. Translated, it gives CASAAEGPGELFF.

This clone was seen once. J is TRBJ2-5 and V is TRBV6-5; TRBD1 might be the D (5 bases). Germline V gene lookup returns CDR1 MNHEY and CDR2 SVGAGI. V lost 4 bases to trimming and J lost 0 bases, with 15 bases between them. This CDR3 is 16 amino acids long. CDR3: CASSSAPGSYQETQYF. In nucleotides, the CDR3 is TGTGCCAGCAGTTCGGCTCCAGGGTCGTACCAAGAGACCCAGTACTTC.

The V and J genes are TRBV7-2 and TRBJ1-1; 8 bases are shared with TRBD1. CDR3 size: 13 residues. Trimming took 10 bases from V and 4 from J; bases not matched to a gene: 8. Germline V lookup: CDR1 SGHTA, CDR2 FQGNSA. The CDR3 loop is CAISRGHGTEAFF. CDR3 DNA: TGTGCCATCTCCAGGGGGCATGGCACTGAAGCTTTCTTT.

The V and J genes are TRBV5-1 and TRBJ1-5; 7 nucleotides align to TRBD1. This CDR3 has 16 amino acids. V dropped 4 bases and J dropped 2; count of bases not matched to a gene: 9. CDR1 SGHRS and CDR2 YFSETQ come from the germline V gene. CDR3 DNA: TGCGCCAGCAGCCCCCAAACAGGGGATGGCAATCAGCCCCAGCATTTT. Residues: CASSPQTGDGNQPQHF.

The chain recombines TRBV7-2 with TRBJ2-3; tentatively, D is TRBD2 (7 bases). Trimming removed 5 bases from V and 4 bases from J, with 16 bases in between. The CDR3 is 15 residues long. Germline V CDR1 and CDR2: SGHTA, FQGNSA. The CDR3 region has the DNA TGTGCCAGCAGCGAAAGCGGGGAGGGGGCAGATACGCAGTATTTT. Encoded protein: CASSESGEGADTQYF.